What follows describes a single TCR beta chain. Per the original methods: Amplification of reference gene primers was used by the study to estimate nucleated cell counts. Clones were read by immunoSEQ multiplex PCR, and TCRdb kept only the in-frame ones, dropping some. The V and J calls and clone size are taken from that table; D and trimming were inferred from the DNA. The table has 200,000 or so clones, roughly nine tenths seen once. The data were taken from a study of blood T cell repertoires in COVID-19. Study-wide context: COVID-19 samples collected from the United States, Italy and Spain covered acute and convalescent phases. PBMCs, B-cell-depleted T cells, or T cells provided the cDNA or gDNA that made up the material.

The V gene lost 3 bases and the J gene lost 6 bases, with 24 bases spanning the gap. The CDR3 is 17 residues long. Germline values: CDR1 MNHEY, CDR2 SMNVEV (reference sequence). The material sequenced was peripheral blood. The receptor was isolated from a man between 65 and 79 years old with active or convalescent COVID-19. The chain couples TRBV27 to TRBJ2-7; possible D gene TRBD2, 7 bases. The CDR3 loop reads CASSFVPPQGGGGEQYF. CDR3 bases: TGTGCCAGCAGTTTTGTTCCGCCACAGGGAGGGGGAGGCGAGCAGTACTTC.